This TCR beta chain was found in a study of blood T cells in healthy people across ages. Points from the study as a whole: A conclusive naive versus antigen-experienced comparison was prevented by the unsorted PBMCs.

The second PCR ran about 6 to 12 cycles with a sample-barcoded 5' primer and J-beta primers. TCRdb processed the 5' RACE reads anew with MiXCR; each CDR3 protein has one entry. Of about 1.4 million distinct CDR3 sequences in the sample, 59% were seen once. Each sample used at least 6.5 million PBMCs. Turning to this clonotype: The antigen is undetermined.

The CDR3 loop spans 8 amino acids. The V gene lost 6 bases and the J gene lost 7 bases, with 2 bases spanning the gap. Germline CDR1 and CDR2: DFQATT and SNEGSKA (reference sequence). V usage is TRBV20-1 and J usage is TRBJ2-3; no clear D. This sequence originates from a man aged 18 to 29 in good health. Sequenced input: blood. The CDR3 spells CSAYTQYF. In DNA form, the CDR3 reads TGCAGTGCATATACGCAGTATTTT.